This T cell receptor (beta chain) derives from a study of control samples from healthy donors and cancer patients. Between the trimmed V and J ends, which lost 7 bases and 5 bases, there was a span of 11 bases. Germline V lookup: CDR1 SNHLY, CDR2 FYNNEI. This CDR3 has 13 residues. Libraries were prepared by immunoSEQ multiplex PCR; TCRdb keeps only in-frame clonotypes and omits some of them. The sample lists some 120,000 clones, just under 95% occurring once. This clone was observed once. The V and J genes are TRBV2 and TRBJ2-2; no clear D. The specimen sequenced was blood. The TCR was taken from a man aged 25-45 years in good health. This chain's CDR3 is CASTIVGTGELFF. The CDR3 bases are TGTGCCAGCACCATTGTAGGGACCGGGGAGCTGTTTTTT. Based on the CDR3 plus reference TRBV2 and TRBJ2-2, the full variable domain is EPEVTQTPSHQVTQMGQEVILRCVPISNHLYFYWYRQILGQKVEFLVSFYNNEISEKSEIFDDQFSVERPDGSNFTLKIRSTKLEDSAMYFCASTIVGTGELFFGEGSRLTVL.